This is a list of T cell receptor beta chains from one sample in a study of radiotherapy plus CTLA-4 blockade in lung cancer. Some clones are missing from TCRdb's copy, which holds only in-frame ones; the method was immunoSEQ multiplex PCR. This repertoire shows 70,000 to 95,000 clones, over 75% found once; its top ten account for about 15%. Sequenced here: peripheral blood, sampled from a patient treated with radiotherapy plus ipilimumab. The origin of the receptors is a human donor with non-small cell lung cancer that progressed on radiotherapy plus ipilimumab. Each CDR3 is given with its conserved first and last residue. The D gene is left open where the match is weak. Expanded clones get a size class; other rows say once, few or many, or leave the size out.

j_call	v_call	clone_size	d_call	cdr3_nt	cdr3_aa
TRBJ2-1	TRBV7-6	.	TRBD2	TGTGCCAGCAGCCCGGGACTAGCGGGAGGCTCCTATGAGCAGTTCTTC	CASSPGLAGGSYEQFF
TRBJ2-7	TRBV6-5	.	.	TGTGCCAGCAGTTCAGGTTCCTACGAGCAGTACTTC	CASSSGSYEQYF
TRBJ2-3	TRBV5-4	.	.	TGTGCCAGCAGCTCACAGAATACGCAGTATTTT	CASSSQNTQYF
TRBJ1-1	TRBV4-1	few	.	TGCGCCAGCAGCCGGGAAAACTCCCCCGAGGCTTTCTTT	CASSRENSPEAFF
TRBJ2-7	TRBV27	.	.	TGTGCCAGCAGTCGATCGGGACGGAACTACGAGCAGTACTTC	CASSRSGRNYEQYF
TRBJ1-5	TRBV4-3	.	.	TGCGCCAGCAGCCAAGATCGGGGAGCGGCAGGGGTTTTTAGCAATCAGCCCCAGCATTTT	CASSQDRGAAGVFSNQPQHF
TRBJ2-5	TRBV7-6	once	.	TGTGCCAGCAGCTTAGATCCAGTCCGGGAGACCCAGTACTTC	CASSLDPVRETQYF
TRBJ2-7	TRBV5-1	.	TRBD1	TGCGCCAGCAGACGTGGACAGGCTGCTACCTACGAGCAGTACTTC	CASRRGQAATYEQYF
TRBJ2-6	TRBV4-1	.	.	TGCGCCAGCAGCCAGGTTCTCTCTGGGGCCAACGTCCTGACTTTC	CASSQVLSGANVLTF
TRBJ2-7	TRBV27	once	.	TGTGCCAGCAGTTTAATTTTGGGTTACGAGCAGTACTTC	CASSLILGYEQYF
TRBJ2-3	TRBV1	.	.	TGCACCAGCAGCTTCCTTTTGTGTGATACGCAGTATTTT	CTSSFLLCDTQYF
TRBJ1-2	TRBV7-2	.	.	TGTGCCAGCAGCCAGGGACCGAGCTATGGCTACACCTTC	CASSQGPSYGYTF
TRBJ2-5	TRBV30	.	.	TGTGCCTGGAGTGTAGGAGGGGCCGGGACCCAGTACTTC	CAWSVGGAGTQYF
TRBJ1-1	TRBV5-4	.	.	TGTGCCAGCAGCCGGGGTGGGGTAGGTGGCACTGAAGCTTTCTTT	CASSRGGVGGTEAFF
TRBJ2-7	TRBV27	.	.	TGTGCCAGCAGTCAAACCGGACTCGGCTCCTACGAGCAGTACTTC	CASSQTGLGSYEQYF
TRBJ2-2	TRBV12-5	.	.	TGTGCTAGTGGTTTGGGGTCGGGGTTTGGCGGGGAGCTGTTTTTT	CASGLGSGFGGELFF
TRBJ2-1	TRBV27	once	.	TGTGCCAGCAGTTTATTAGGAACCAATGAGCAGTTCTTC	CASSLLGTNEQFF
TRBJ2-1	TRBV18	.	TRBD1	TGTGCCAGCTCCCACCGGGACAGGGGGTCGAATGAGCAGTTCTTC	CASSHRDRGSNEQFF
TRBJ1-5	TRBV6-5	.	TRBD1	TGTGCCAGCAGTCCACAGGGGAACGGCAATCAGCCCCAGCATTTT	CASSPQGNGNQPQHF
TRBJ1-5	TRBV19	.	TRBD1	TGTGCCAGCCGATTCAATAGGGACAGGGGTCAGCCCCAGCATTTT	CASRFNRDRGQPQHF
TRBJ2-4	TRBV7-2	once	.	TGTGCCAGCAGCTCACCCCTTACTCTAGCCAAAAACATTCAGTACTTC	CASSSPLTLAKNIQYF
TRBJ2-7	TRBV5-1	few	.	TGCGCCAGCAGCACCGGACAGATATACGAGCAGTACTTC	CASSTGQIYEQYF
TRBJ1-6	TRBV7-9	.	.	TGTGCCAGCAGCACAGACAGCTTTTCACCCCTCCACTTT	CASSTDSFSPLHF
TRBJ2-7	TRBV29-1	.	.	TGCAGCGTTAAACCGTGGGATTACGAGCAGTACTTC	CSVKPWDYEQYF
TRBJ2-7	TRBV11-3	.	.	TGTGCCAGCAGCTTGTGGGACGGGGACTACGAGCAGTACTTC	CASSLWDGDYEQYF
TRBJ2-3	TRBV10-2	.	.	TGCGCCAGCAGTGATAGGCCAGTCACAGATACGCAGTATTTT	CASSDRPVTDTQYF
TRBJ2-7	TRBV11-2	.	.	TGTGCCAGCAGCTCCCCGTTGGCTGAGAGCTCCTACGAGCAGTACTTC	CASSSPLAESSYEQYF
TRBJ2-3	TRBV7-9	few	TRBD2	TGTGCCAGCAGCCTACCGACTAGCGGGCCACCTACAGATACGCAGTATTTT	CASSLPTSGPPTDTQYF
TRBJ1-3	TRBV27	.	.	TGTGCCAGCAGAAGCCCTGGGATCTCTGGAAACACCATATATTTT	CASRSPGISGNTIYF
TRBJ2-5	TRBV11-2	once	TRBD1	TGTGCCAGCAGCTTAGTGCGTACCCAGGGGGCAAGGGAGACCCAGTACTTC	CASSLVRTQGARETQYF
TRBJ2-7	TRBV10-3	once	TRBD2	TGTGCCATCGGGAGCGGGGGGGCATCCGACGAGCAGTACTTC	CAIGSGGASDEQYF